Included here is one T cell receptor beta chain sequence, with context. The target antigen is unknown. Germline CDR1 and CDR2: SGDLS and YYNGEE. This CDR3 comprises 16 residues. Trimming removed 0 bases from V and 1 base from J, with 12 bases in between. Only in-frame clones appear in the TCRdb table, and some are missing; sequencing was by immunoSEQ multiplex PCR. This table holds about 19,000 clones, about nine tenths found once. This sample was taken from a study of regulatory and conventional T cells in RAG deficiency. Study outcomes and limitations: Treg unique TCR beta sequences were approximately 100-fold fewer in Omenn syndrome and CID/AS patients than controls. These Omenn syndrome Treg sorts may hold peripherally activated cells instead.

The sorted regulatory T cells were CD4+, CD25-high and CD127-low, with genomic DNA sequenced. The sample was also reused in another study, on regulatory T cells. As that study records: The primer mix had 52 TRBV and 13 TRBJ primers.

The sequenced material came from Tregs sorted from blood. The V and J genes are TRBV9 and TRBJ2-3; D gene unclear. This sequence was found in a human donor in good health. The chain's CDR3 is CASSVGVPVGTDTQYF. For the CDR3, the DNA is TGTGCCAGCAGCGTAGGGGTCCCGGTCGGCACAGATACGCAGTATTTT.